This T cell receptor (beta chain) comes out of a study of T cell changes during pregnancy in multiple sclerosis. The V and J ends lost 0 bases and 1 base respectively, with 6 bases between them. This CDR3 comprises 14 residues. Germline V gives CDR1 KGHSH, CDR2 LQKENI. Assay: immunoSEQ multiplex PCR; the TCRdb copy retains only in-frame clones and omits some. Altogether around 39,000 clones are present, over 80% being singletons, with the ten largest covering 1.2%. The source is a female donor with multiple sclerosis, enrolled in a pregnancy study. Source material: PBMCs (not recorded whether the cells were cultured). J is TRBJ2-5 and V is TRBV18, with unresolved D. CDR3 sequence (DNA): TGTGCCAGCTCACCACCGACGGTCCAAGAGACCCAGTACTTC. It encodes CASSPPTVQETQYF.